This T cell receptor (beta chain) was identified during a study of OX40 agonist ivuxolimab in advanced cancers. The wider study: Three dose-escalation patients had partial responses: one with hepatocellular carcinoma and two with cutaneous melanoma. Study-level points and caveats: CD4+ and CD8+ blood T cells expanded clonally by week 6 at 0.1 to 3.0 mg/kg.

The table came from immunoSEQ multiplex PCR; TCRdb's copy has only in-frame clones and leaves some out. The data contain roughly 61,000 clones, 80% to 95% of them seen just once; the ten biggest clones take up roughly 25%. A note on this clone: Its antigen is currently unknown.

Patients were ineligible given autoimmune disease history or systemic immunosuppression. Germline CDR1 SGDLS, CDR2 YYNGEE. Trimming took 3 bases from V and 4 from J; bases not matched to a gene: 10. The CDR3 is 17 residues long. The receptor was isolated from an adult with an advanced solid tumor such as melanoma, head and neck, liver or kidney cancer. The sequences come from CD4+ or CD8+ T cells sorted from blood, collected in a trial of the OX40 agonist ivuxolimab. The J gene is TRBJ2-2, the V gene TRBV9; 9 bases match TRBD1. DNA for the CDR3: TGTGCCAGCAGCGCCCACCCCGGGACAGGGCCCACCGGGGAGCTGTTTTTT. Encoded protein: CASSAHPGTGPTGELFF.